Below are 18 T cell receptor beta chains sequenced from a single sample in a study of shared clonotypes between healthy human individuals. The method was immunoSEQ multiplex PCR; TCRdb's version includes in-frame clones alone and lacks a portion of them. The sample includes approximately 2.5 million clones, 93% of them seen just once. Source material: naive CD4+ T cells from PBMCs. Stated subset: CD45RA+ positively selected. The source of these receptors is a man in his late teens or twenties in good health. Some clones in this sample may be carry-over from other donors' samples.

The gene calls are TRBV7-3 and TRBJ2-2; 9 bases line up with TRBD1. V was pared by 1 base and J by 4 bases, with 4 bases of the junction left unmatched. The CDR3 is 16 amino acids. Germline lookup yields CDR1 SGHTA and CDR2 FQGTGA. This CDR3 is CASSLRGQGSTGELFF. CDR3 coding DNA: TGTGCCAGCAGCTTAAGGGGACAGGGTTCCACCGGGGAGCTGTTTTTT. The whole variable domain, filled in from reference TRBV7-3 and TRBJ2-2, reads GAGVSQTPSNKVTEKGKYVELRCDPISGHTALYWYRQSLGQGPEFLIYFQGTGAADDSGLPNDRFFAVRPEGSVSTLKIQRTERGDSAVYLCASSLRGQGSTGELFFGEGSRLTVL.

The count of this clone is one. The chain carries TRBV9 and TRBJ2-5, with TRBD1 matching over 7 bases. The germline V gene has CDR1 SGDLS and CDR2 YYNGEE. This CDR3 contains 15 residues. V shed 4 bases and J 0 bases; nucleotides not matched to a gene: 6. The CDR3 region is CASSPGTAYQETQYF. CDR3 DNA: TGTGCCAGCAGCCCCGGGACAGCTTACCAAGAGACCCAGTACTTC.

This clone was seen once. The V call is TRBV7-3, the J call TRBJ2-3; no firm D call. V was pared by 2 bases and J by 2 bases, with 8 bases between. The CDR3 runs to 14 residues. Germline V CDR1 and CDR2: SGHTA, FQGTGA. The CDR3 region has the DNA TGTGCCAGCAGCTTACGGCAGAACACAGATACGCAGTATTTT. This gives the protein CASSLRQNTDTQYF.

The chain carries TRBV27 and TRBJ2-1; either TRBD1 or TRBD2 may supply D (5 bases each). CDR3 length: 11 amino acids. CDR1 and CDR2 from the germline V gene are MNHEY and SMNVEV (reference sequence). The V gene lost 9 bases and the J gene lost 9 bases, with 12 bases spanning the gap. DNA for the CDR3: TGTGCCAGGCACGGGGCCCGTGAGCAGTTCTTC. It codes for CARHGAREQFF.

This chain connects TRBV27 to TRBJ2-1; D might be TRBD2 (6 bases). Per germline, CDR1 MNHEY and CDR2 SMNVEV (reference sequence). CDR3 length: 14 amino acids. V lost 5 bases to trimming and J lost 0 bases, with 8 bases between them. The CDR3 DNA is TGTGCCAGCAGTGAGCGGGTCTCCTACAATGAGCAGTTCTTC. As protein: CASSERVSYNEQFF.

V and J are TRBV28 and TRBJ2-7; TRBD2 is a possible D gene (7 bases). This CDR3 is built from 14 residues. The V end was cut by 2 bases, the J end by 5 bases, with 13 bases between. CDR1 and CDR2 (germline): MDHEN, SYDVKM. CDR3 sequence: CASSLGGAQHEQYF. The CDR3 DNA is TGTGCCAGCAGTTTAGGGGGGGCACAGCACGAGCAGTACTTC.

CDR3 sequence: CASSRGQGGINEKLFF. CDR3 nucleotides: TGTGCCAGCAGCCGGGGACAGGGGGGGATTAATGAAAAACTGTTTTTT. This chain connects TRBV6-6 to TRBJ1-4, with 11 bases matching TRBD1. CDR3 length equals 16 residues. Per the germline V gene, CDR1 is MNHNY and CDR2 is SVGAGI (reference sequence). V lost 6 bases and J lost 4; bases outside the gene matches: 7.

V is TRBV11-2 and J is TRBJ2-1, with 7 bases lining up with TRBD2. After removal of 3 bases from V and 0 bases from J, the junction contained 5 bases not matched to a gene. Germline V CDR1 and CDR2: SGHAT, FQNNGV. This CDR3 has 16 residues. The chain's CDR3 is CASSFSGRSSYNEQFF. Here the CDR3 DNA reads TGTGCCAGCAGCTTTAGCGGGCGGAGCTCCTACAATGAGCAGTTCTTC.

V gene TRBV14 combines with J gene TRBJ1-6; D is possibly TRBD1 (5 bases). From germline, CDR1 is SGHDN and CDR2 FVKESK. The CDR3 runs to 15 residues. V was shortened by 1 base and J by 8 bases, with 12 bases between the two germline ends. The CDR3 region is CASSQAAGWDSPLHF. In DNA, the CDR3 is TGTGCCAGCAGCCAAGCTGCAGGGTGGGATTCACCCCTCCACTTT. Filled out from reference TRBV14 and TRBJ1-6, the complete variable domain reads EAGVTQFPSHSVIEKGQTVTLRCDPISGHDNLYWYRRVMGKEIKFLLHFVKESKQDESGMPNNRFLAERTGGTYSTLKVQPAELEDSGVYFCASSQAAGWDSPLHFGNGTRLTVT.

CDR3 sequence (DNA): TGCGCCAGCAGCACAACGACAGGGAATTCACCCCTCCACTTT. Its protein is CASSTTTGNSPLHF. V is TRBV5-1 and J is TRBJ1-6; 7 bases map to TRBD1. The germline V gene has CDR1 SGHRS and CDR2 YFSETQ. Trimming took 4 bases from V and 7 from J; bases not matched to a gene: 5. The CDR3 runs 14 residues.

J is TRBJ2-5 and V is TRBV20-1; D remains ambiguous. CDR1 and CDR2 (germline): DFQATT, SNEGSKA (reference sequence). This CDR3 has 11 amino acids. V was clipped by 4 bases and J by 3 bases, with 6 bases between them. The CDR3 DNA reads TGCAGTGCTAACCGGAAAGAGACCCAGTACTTC. Its protein is CSANRKETQYF.

This chain connects TRBV4-1 to TRBJ2-3; 9 bases agree with TRBD2. In germline, CDR1 is MGHRA, CDR2 YSYEKL. V was pared by 1 base and J by 3 bases, with 8 bases of the junction left unmatched. This CDR3 comprises 17 residues. DNA for the CDR3: TGCGCCAGCAGCCAAGTGCTTGTGCGGGAGGGAACAGATACGCAGTATTTT. Its protein is CASSQVLVREGTDTQYF.

This chain uses TRBV11-2 with TRBJ2-5; D uncertain. V was shortened by 1 base and J by 6 bases, with 6 bases between the two germline ends. Per the germline V gene, CDR1 is SGHAT and CDR2 is FQNNGV. This CDR3 spans 12 amino acids. The CDR3 spells CASSLGYKTQYF. The CDR3 bases are TGTGCCAGCAGCTTAGGGTACAAGACCCAGTACTTC.

The rearrangement links TRBV28 to TRBJ1-2; TRBD1 aligns across 8 bases. CDR3 length: 16 amino acids. Germline CDR1 and CDR2: MDHEN and SYDVKM. Germline trimming cut 1 base from V and 2 bases from J; bases unmatched to any gene: 6. Here the CDR3 DNA reads TGTGCCAGCAGTTTATCGTACAGGGGGGGAAACTATGGCTACACCTTC. Its protein product is CASSLSYRGGNYGYTF.

CDR3 amino acids: CASSSIRGGRAQHF. In DNA, the CDR3 is TGTGCCAGCAGTTCAATTAGAGGTGGAAGGGCCCAGCATTTT. The V call is TRBV27, the J call TRBJ1-5; D unresolved. CDR3 length: 14 residues. Germline assignment: CDR1 MNHEY and CDR2 SMNVEV (reference sequence). V was clipped by 4 bases and J by 11 bases, with 18 bases between them.

The V and J genes are TRBV7-2 and TRBJ1-2, with a possible D match to TRBD1 (5 bases). The CDR3 loop spans 13 amino acids. In germline, CDR1 is SGHTA, CDR2 FQGNSA. V was cut by 7 bases and J by 4 bases, with 13 bases left in between. The CDR3 bases are TGTGCCAGCAACTTCGGGACGGCCTATGGCTACACCTTC. Its protein is CASNFGTAYGYTF.

The V and J genes are TRBV5-1 and TRBJ2-2, with D perhaps matching TRBD1 (6 bases). The CDR3 totals 17 residues. V was trimmed by 4 bases and J by 6 bases, leaving 22 bases between them. Germline CDR1 reads SGHRS; CDR2 reads YFSETQ. CDR3 in DNA: TGCGCCAGCAGCCCGACTCCCGGCCAGGGGAAGGCCGGGGAGCTGTTTTTT. Its translation is CASSPTPGQGKAGELFF.

To note about this clone: The sample carries other DNA sequences with the same CDR3. J is TRBJ2-7 and V is TRBV10-3, with no clear D. Germline V lookup: CDR1 ENHRY, CDR2 SYGVKD. This CDR3 is built from 14 residues. Trimming left V 6 bases short and J 2 bases short, with 14 bases between. The CDR3 bases are TGTGCCATCAGCGAGAAAGGGCCTACCTACGAGCAGTACTTC. Encoded protein: CAISEKGPTYEQYF.